Each of the 30 T cell receptor beta chains below was sequenced from the same sample in a study of neoadjuvant anti-PD-1 for oral cavity cancer listed by TCRdb under 2021. Libraries were prepared through the immunoSEQ multiplex PCR assay. In its TCRdb copy, this immuneACCESS table keeps in-frame sequences only and misses some clones. Where compared with another copy, unresolved V genes explain less than half of these, and the others have no known cause. This sample has roughly 13,000 clones in its table, and 60% to 80% of those were observed once. The ten most abundant clones make up 3% to 3.5% of the sample. The label giving this sample's time point can be read as: before neoadjuvant nivolumab. The material sequenced was PBMCs, taken before nivolumab (anti-PD-1) treatment. These receptor sequences come from a person between 40 and 85 years old with oral cavity squamous cell carcinoma.

The sample holds a few counts of this clone. The V and J genes are TRBV11-1 and TRBJ2-7, with 9 bases fitting TRBD2. The CDR3 loop spans 13 amino acids. V lost 6 bases, J lost 1 base, and 1 base stayed unmatched. The germline V gene encodes CDR1 SGHAT and CDR2 FQDESV (reference sequence). The CDR3 region has the DNA TGTGCCAGCAGTCTAGCGGGATCCTACGAGCAGTACTTC. It yields the protein CASSLAGSYEQYF.

This chain links TRBV5-1 with TRBJ2-6; D remains unclear. The V and J ends lost 3 bases and 1 base respectively, with 11 bases between them. This CDR3 region has 16 residues. CDR1 SGHRS and CDR2 YFSETQ come from the germline V gene. The CDR3 loop is CASSYGLDSGANVLTF. The CDR3 DNA reads as TGCGCCAGCAGCTACGGATTAGATTCTGGGGCCAACGTCCTGACTTTC. Using reference TRBV5-1 and TRBJ2-6 for the parts outside the CDR3, the full variable domain is KAGVTQTPRYLIKTRGQQVTLSCSPISGHRSVSWYQQTPGQGLQFLFEYFSETQRNKGNFPGRFSGRQFSNSRSEMNVSTLELGDSALYLCASSYGLDSGANVLTFGAGSRLTVL.

CDR3 region: CTSSQESLNEQFF. In DNA form, the CDR3 reads TGCACCAGCAGCCAAGAATCCCTCAATGAGCAGTTCTTC. The gene calls are TRBV1 and TRBJ2-1; the table calls TRBD2, which could not be checked here. TRBV1 is an annotated pseudogene. The CDR3 spans 13 residues.

The rearrangement joins TRBV9 to TRBJ1-2; 10 bases align to TRBD1. Germline loops: CDR1 SGDLS, CDR2 YYNGEE. CDR3 length equals 17 residues. V gave up 0 bases and J gave up 0 bases; unmatched junction bases: 5. The CDR3 region is CASSVATGGPPNYGYTF. In DNA form, the CDR3 reads TGTGCCAGCAGCGTAGCGACAGGGGGCCCGCCTAACTATGGCTACACCTTC.

This clone was picked up a small number of times. Within the sample, other DNA sequences also encode this same CDR3. The chain couples TRBV6-5 to TRBJ2-3; TRBD1 matches 7 bases. This CDR3 is 14 amino acids long. The V gene end was trimmed by 2 bases and the J gene end by 1 base; junction bases not matched to a gene: 0. Germline CDR1 and CDR2: MNHEY and SVGAGI. CDR3: CASSYGQGTDTQYF. DNA for the CDR3: TGTGCCAGCAGTTACGGACAGGGCACAGATACGCAGTATTTT.

This chain uses TRBV11-2 with TRBJ2-7; 8 nucleotides agree with TRBD1. The germline CDR1 and CDR2 sequences are SGHAT and FQNNGV. Trimming took 0 bases from V and 4 from J; bases not matched to a gene: 5. The CDR3 contains 15 residues. CDR3 bases: TGTGCCAGCAGCTTAGATGCAGGGGGCTCATACGAGCAGTACTTC. Its translation: CASSLDAGGSYEQYF.

The chain has TRBV29-1 and TRBJ1-4; TRBD1 aligns across 7 bases. Germline CDR1 is SQVTM and CDR2 is ANQGSEA. This CDR3 spans 12 amino acids. The J segment lost 8 bases and the V segment lost 4 bases, leaving 4 bases of the junction unmatched. The CDR3 DNA sequence: TGCAGCGTTGCCAGGGGGGGGGAAAAACTGTTTTTT. Translating gives CSVARGGEKLFF.

This clone is labeled as medium-sized. V is TRBV7-3 and J is TRBJ1-1; TRBD1 is a possible D gene (5 bases). The germline V gene encodes CDR1 SGHTA and CDR2 FQGTGA. The CDR3 spans 15 residues. Trimming left V 5 bases short and J 0 bases short, with 13 bases between. In DNA, the CDR3 is TGTGCCAGCAGCCCAAGAGGGGCCATGAACACTGAAGCTTTCTTT. It encodes CASSPRGAMNTEAFF.

This rearrangement joins TRBV4-1 to TRBJ2-5; D uncertain. This CDR3 has 13 residues. Germline V gene sequence: CDR1 MGHRA, CDR2 YSYEKL. Trimming stripped 3 bases from V and 0 bases from J, with 5 bases between. CDR3: CASSQAYQETQYF. The CDR3 nucleotides read TGCGCCAGCAGCCAGGCCTACCAAGAGACCCAGTACTTC.

This clone has only a few counts. In DNA, the CDR3 is TGTGCCAGCACACGGGACTACGGGGGGCAGTTCTTC. This codes for CASTRDYGGQFF. This rearrangement joins TRBV28 to TRBJ2-1; 7 bases line up with TRBD2. V shed 7 bases, J shed 12 bases, and the junction held 9 bases outside the gene matches. The length of the CDR3 is 12 residues. Germline loops: CDR1 MDHEN, CDR2 SYDVKM.

The gene calls are TRBV9 and TRBJ1-2; D remains ambiguous. V was shortened by 0 bases and J by 8 bases, with 11 bases between the two germline ends. From germline, CDR1 is SGDLS and CDR2 YYNGEE. The CDR3 has 13 amino acids. The CDR3 coding sequence is TGTGCCAGCAGCGTAGCTGCAACAAACGGCTACACCTTC. Its translation is CASSVAATNGYTF.

This clone was seen only a few times. The rearrangement joins TRBV7-9 to TRBJ1-6; D not resolved. V was clipped by 1 base and J by 12 bases, with 7 bases between them. The CDR3 runs to 12 residues. Germline assignment: CDR1 SEHNR and CDR2 FQNEAQ (reference sequence). The CDR3: CASSLVGEPLHF. CDR3 DNA sequence: TGTGCCAGCAGCTTAGTGGGAGAACCCCTCCACTTT.

The rearrangement links TRBV5-8 to TRBJ2-5, with D tentatively TRBD1 (8 bases). The V end was cut by 4 bases, the J end by 4 bases, with 17 bases between. CDR3 length: 15 amino acids. The germline V gene has CDR1 SGHTS and CDR2 YDEGEE. The CDR3 reads CASSRGQGGGETQYF. CDR3 DNA sequence: TGTGCCAGCAGCCGTGGACAGGGCGGGGGAGAGACCCAGTACTTC.

Only one count was recorded for this clone. CDR3 residues: CASSLSGPYTGELFF. CDR3 nucleotides: TGTGCCAGCAGCTTAAGTGGGCCTTACACCGGGGAGCTGTTTTTT. The chain has TRBV7-3 and TRBJ2-2; no definite D call. V was cut by 1 base and J by 3 bases, with 9 bases left in between. This CDR3 is built from 15 residues. Germline V CDR1 and CDR2: SGHTA, FQGTGA.

The V gene is TRBV6-1, the J gene TRBJ2-7, with a tentative D call TRBD1 (6 bases). The V and J ends lost 5 bases and 2 bases respectively, with 10 bases between them. CDR1 is MNHNS and CDR2 is SASEGT in the germline V gene. The CDR3 has 13 amino acids. In DNA form, the CDR3 reads TGTGCCAGCAGTCCCGGACAGCCCTACGAGCAGTACTTC. This gives the protein CASSPGQPYEQYF.

The chain combines TRBV4-1 with TRBJ2-2, with no clear D. The germline gives CDR1 MGHRA, CDR2 YSYEKL. The V end lost 4 bases, the J end lost 1 base, and 10 bases lay between the germline ends. This CDR3 has 15 amino acids. In DNA form, the CDR3 reads TGCGCCAGCAGCCCGACTCCTTTGAACACCGGGGAGCTGTTTTTT. It translates to CASSPTPLNTGELFF.

The V call is TRBV7-9, the J call TRBJ2-7; 7 bases are shared with TRBD1. Trimming at V came to 5 bases and at J to 4 bases, leaving 2 bases not matched to a gene. The CDR3 is 12 residues long. Germline V gene sequence: CDR1 SEHNR, CDR2 FQNEAQ (reference sequence). CDR3 residues: CASSTTGYEQYF. Here the CDR3 DNA reads TGTGCCAGCAGCACGACAGGGTACGAGCAGTACTTC.

This clone showed up just a few times. CDR3 nucleotide sequence: TGCAGTGCTAGACGGGAACCTAAACTGTTTTTT. This codes for CSARREPKLFF. The rearrangement links TRBV20-1 to TRBJ1-4; no reliable D call. CDR3 size: 11 residues. V dropped 2 bases and J dropped 11 bases, with 9 bases sitting between them. The germline CDR1 and CDR2 sequences are DFQATT and SNEGSKA (reference sequence).

The chain joins TRBV27 to TRBJ1-5; a weak D match, TRBD1 (6 bases). The CDR3 length is 14 residues. V lost 5 bases to trimming and J lost 4 bases, with 12 bases between them. Germline CDR1 reads MNHEY; CDR2 reads SMNVEV (reference sequence). CDR3 coding DNA: TGTGCCAGCAGTCTAGGGGGGGTTAATCAGCCCCAGCATTTT. It yields the protein CASSLGGVNQPQHF.

The chain couples TRBV9 to TRBJ1-1; 7 bases map to TRBD1. Germline CDR1 SGDLS, CDR2 YYNGEE. J lost 0 bases, V lost 0 bases, and 2 bases had no gene match. This CDR3 region has 15 residues. This chain's CDR3 is CASSVGGQLNTEAFF. For the CDR3, the DNA is TGTGCCAGCAGCGTAGGGGGACAGTTGAACACTGAAGCTTTCTTT.

This chain joins TRBV9 and TRBJ2-5, with D possibly matching TRBD2 (6 bases). The germline V and J ends were trimmed by 3 bases and 4 bases, with 13 bases remaining between them. The CDR3 extends over 14 amino acids. From germline, CDR1 is SGDLS and CDR2 YYNGEE. The DNA for the CDR3 is TGTGCCAGCAGCGACTCTAGCGTCACAGAGACCCAGTACTTC. As protein: CASSDSSVTETQYF.

V usage is TRBV5-1 and J usage is TRBJ2-5; tentatively, D is TRBD1 (8 bases). Germline V gene sequence: CDR1 SGHRS, CDR2 YFSETQ. Trimming left V 5 bases short and J 1 base short, with 12 bases between. CDR3 length: 14 amino acids. This CDR3 is CASRQGGTQETQYF. The CDR3 coding sequence is TGCGCCAGCAGACAGGGGGGGACCCAAGAGACCCAGTACTTC. Full variable domain (remainder filled in from reference TRBV5-1 and TRBJ2-5): KAGVTQTPRYLIKTRGQQVTLSCSPISGHRSVSWYQQTPGQGLQFLFEYFSETQRNKGNFPGRFSGRQFSNSRSEMNVSTLELGDSALYLCASRQGGTQETQYFGPGTRLLVL.

The chain links TRBV6-1 to TRBJ1-3, with D perhaps TRBD1 (5 bases). Trimming shortened V by 11 bases and J by 4 bases, and 18 bases separated the two germline ends. The length of the CDR3 is 14 residues. Looked up from germline, CDR1 is MNHNS and CDR2 is SASEGT. The CDR3 region is CAGGTRDWGNTIYF. CDR3 DNA sequence: TGTGCCGGAGGGACGAGAGACTGGGGAAACACCATATATTTT.

This chain uses TRBV4-1 with TRBJ1-2; 7 bases map to TRBD1. Germline lookup yields CDR1 MGHRA and CDR2 YSYEKL. V lost 3 bases to trimming and J lost 4 bases; unmatched junction nucleotides: 8. The CDR3 sequence is 15 residues long. The CDR3 protein is CASSQATGTIYGYTF. DNA for the CDR3: TGCGCCAGCAGCCAGGCGACAGGGACCATCTATGGCTACACCTTC.

The chain employs TRBV2 and TRBJ2-3, with 10 bases fitting TRBD2. In germline, CDR1 is SNHLY, CDR2 FYNNEI. V shed 5 bases and J 6 bases; nucleotides not matched to a gene: 5. The CDR3 is made up of 14 amino acids. The CDR3 reads CASSLAGGLDTQYF. The CDR3 DNA follows: TGTGCCAGCAGTTTAGCGGGAGGACTGGATACGCAGTATTTT.

The V call is TRBV5-1, the J call TRBJ2-1; TRBD2 is a possible D gene (6 bases). Germline CDR1 is SGHRS and CDR2 is YFSETQ. Trimming removed 0 bases from V and 0 bases from J, with 13 bases in between. The CDR3 has 17 amino acids. CDR3 sequence reads: CASSLDGGDLSYNEQFF. The CDR3, as DNA: TGCGCCAGCAGCTTGGATGGCGGGGATCTCTCCTACAATGAGCAGTTCTTC.

The chain is built from TRBV29-1 and TRBJ1-4, with 12 bases lining up with TRBD1. CDR3 size: 15 residues. Looked up from germline, CDR1 is SQVTM and CDR2 is ANQGSEA. V trimming: 6 bases; J trimming: 2 bases; junction bases outside the gene matches: 4. The CDR3 loop reads CSVGQGASTNEKLFF. The CDR3 nucleotides are TGCAGCGTGGGACAGGGGGCTTCGACTAATGAAAAACTGTTTTTT.

This clone occurred a few times. The chain carries TRBV29-1 and TRBJ1-1; no clear D. CDR3 size: 12 residues. Germline CDR1 and CDR2: SQVTM and ANQGSEA. Trimming pared 6 bases from V and 1 base from J, leaving 9 bases between. The CDR3 DNA reads as TGCAGCGTCAAGGACTGGAACACTGAAGCTTTCTTT. It specifies CSVKDWNTEAFF.

This sequence joins TRBV4-2 and TRBJ2-1; no reliable D call. With 0 bases removed from V and 6 bases from J, the gap between germline ends came to 9 bases. Germline V gene sequence: CDR1 LGHNA, CDR2 YNFKEQ. This CDR3 has 14 amino acids. The CDR3, as DNA: TGTGCCAGCAGCCAAGAAGTTGGTATCAATGAGCAGTTCTTC. Amino acids: CASSQEVGINEQFF.

The DNA for the CDR3 is TGTGCCAGCAGCTTAACCGGACAGGGTATCTACGAGCAGTACTTC. Translation: CASSLTGQGIYEQYF. The rearrangement joins TRBV7-2 to TRBJ2-7; 8 bases map to TRBD1. There are 15 residues in the CDR3. Germline CDR1 is SGHTA and CDR2 is FQGNSA. Unmatched junction bases numbered 6, after V lost 2 bases and J lost 3 bases.